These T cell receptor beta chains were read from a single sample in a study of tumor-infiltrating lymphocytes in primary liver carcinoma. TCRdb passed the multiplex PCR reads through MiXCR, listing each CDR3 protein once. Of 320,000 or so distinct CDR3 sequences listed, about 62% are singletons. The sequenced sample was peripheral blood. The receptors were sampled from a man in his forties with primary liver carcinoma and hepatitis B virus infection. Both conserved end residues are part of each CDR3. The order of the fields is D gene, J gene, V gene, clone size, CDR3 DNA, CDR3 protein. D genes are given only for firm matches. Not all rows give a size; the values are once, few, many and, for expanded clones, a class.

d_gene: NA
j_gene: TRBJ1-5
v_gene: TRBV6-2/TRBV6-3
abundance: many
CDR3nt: TGTGCCAGCAGCCTGGGGGTTACCGGCACGAGGCAGCCCCAGCATTTT
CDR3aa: CASSLGVTGTRQPQHF

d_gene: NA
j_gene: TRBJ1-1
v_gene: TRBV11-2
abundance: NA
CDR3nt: TGCGCCAGCAACTTAAAGGGGATGAACACTGAAGCTTTCTTT
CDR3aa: CASNLKGMNTEAFF

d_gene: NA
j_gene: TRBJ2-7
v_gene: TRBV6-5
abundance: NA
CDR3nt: TGTGCCAGCAGTTACTCTGGCGGATTCAACTACTACGAGCAGTACTTC
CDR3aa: CASSYSGGFNYYEQYF

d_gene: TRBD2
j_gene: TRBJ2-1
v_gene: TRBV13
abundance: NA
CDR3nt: TGTACCAGCAGCTTAGGCCGCACTAGCGGGAGATCATCCTACAATGAGCAGTTCTTC
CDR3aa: CTSSLGRTSGRSSYNEQFF

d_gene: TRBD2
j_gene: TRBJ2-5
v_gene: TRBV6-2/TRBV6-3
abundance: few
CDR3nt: TGTGCCAGCAGGCCCGGGGGGGAGACCCAGTACTTC
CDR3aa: CASRPGGETQYF

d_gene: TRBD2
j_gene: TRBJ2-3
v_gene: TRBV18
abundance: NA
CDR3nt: TGTGCCAGCTCACTCGGGACTAGCGGGACAGGTCCAGATACGCAGTATTTT
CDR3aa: CASSLGTSGTGPDTQYF

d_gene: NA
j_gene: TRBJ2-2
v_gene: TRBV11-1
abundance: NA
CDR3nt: TGTGCCAGCAGCCGAGATTCGAACATCGGGGAGCCGTTTTTT
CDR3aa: CASSRDSNIGEPFF

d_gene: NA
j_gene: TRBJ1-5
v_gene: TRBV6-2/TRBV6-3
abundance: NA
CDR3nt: TGTGCCAACAGTCTCCGGGACATTCACAATCAGCCCCAGCATTTT
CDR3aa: CANSLRDIHNQPQHF

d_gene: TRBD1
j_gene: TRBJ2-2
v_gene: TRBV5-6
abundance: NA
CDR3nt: TGTGCCATCAGCCGGGACAGGGGGCTGGGCGGGGAGCTGTTTTTT
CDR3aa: CAISRDRGLGGELFF

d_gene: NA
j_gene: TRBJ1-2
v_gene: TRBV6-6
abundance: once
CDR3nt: TGTGCCAGCAGCAGCGCTCTGGGTCCCCAAGCAAACTATGGCTACACCTTC
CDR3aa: CASSSALGPQANYGYTF

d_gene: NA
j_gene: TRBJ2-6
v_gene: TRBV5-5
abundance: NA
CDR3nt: TGTGCCAGCAGCTCTACCTCTGGGGCCAACGTCGTGACTTTC
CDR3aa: CASSSTSGANVVTF

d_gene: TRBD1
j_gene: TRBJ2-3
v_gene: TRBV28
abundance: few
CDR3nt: TGTGCCAGCAGAGGTGGACAGGGGGGCACAGATACGCAGTATTTT
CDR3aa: CASRGGQGGTDTQYF

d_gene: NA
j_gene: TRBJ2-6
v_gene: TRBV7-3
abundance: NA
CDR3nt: TGTGCCAGCACCTCAAAACGGACCGCGGCCCGGATTGGGGCCAACGTCCTGACTTTC
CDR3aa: CASTSKRTAARIGANVLTF

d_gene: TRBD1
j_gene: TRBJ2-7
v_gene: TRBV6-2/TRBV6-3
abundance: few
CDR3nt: TGTGCCGGCAGTTACTCCGGGACAGCCGAGCAGTACTTC
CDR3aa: CAGSYSGTAEQYF

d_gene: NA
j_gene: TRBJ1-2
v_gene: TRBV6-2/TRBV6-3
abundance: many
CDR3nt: TGTGCCAGCAACAGCCTGGGGGGCTACACCTTC
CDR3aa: CASNSLGGYTF

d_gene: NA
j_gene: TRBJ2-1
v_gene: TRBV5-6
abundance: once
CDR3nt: TGTGCCAGCAGCAAGGGGGTGTTCAATGAGCCGTTCTTC
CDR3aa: CASSKGVFNEPFF

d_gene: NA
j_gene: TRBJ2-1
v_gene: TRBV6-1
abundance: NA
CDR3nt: TGTGCCAGCAGTGAATTCGTAATAACCACCACCAATGGGCAGTTCTTC
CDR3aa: CASSEFVITTTNGQFF

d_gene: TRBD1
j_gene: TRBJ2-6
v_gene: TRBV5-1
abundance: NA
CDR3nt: TGCGCCAGGAGCCCCGGGACAGGGGACACATTTGGGGCCAACGTCCTGACTTTC
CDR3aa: CARSPGTGDTFGANVLTF

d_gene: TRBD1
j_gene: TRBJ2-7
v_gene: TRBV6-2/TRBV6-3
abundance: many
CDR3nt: TGTGCCACCGAAGGGGGCACCTACGAGCAGTACTTC
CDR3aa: CATEGGTYEQYF

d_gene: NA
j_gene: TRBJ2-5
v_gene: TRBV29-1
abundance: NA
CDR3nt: TGCGGCGTCCGGGGAGTCGGAAGGGAGACTCAGTACTTC
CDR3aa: CGVRGVGRETQYF

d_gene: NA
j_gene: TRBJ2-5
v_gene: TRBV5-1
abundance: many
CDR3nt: TGCGCCAGCAGCACCGACAGACAAGAGACCCAGTACTTC
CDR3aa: CASSTDRQETQYF

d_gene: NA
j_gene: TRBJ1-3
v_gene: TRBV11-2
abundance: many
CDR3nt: TGTGCCAGCAGCTTATTAGGGACGGGTGGAAACACCATATATTTT
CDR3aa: CASSLLGTGGNTIYF

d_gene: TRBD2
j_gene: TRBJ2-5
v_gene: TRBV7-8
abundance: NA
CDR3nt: TGTGCCAGCAGCAAGGGACTAGCGGGAGGGTACCAAGAGACCCAGTACTTC
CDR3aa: CASSKGLAGGYQETQYF

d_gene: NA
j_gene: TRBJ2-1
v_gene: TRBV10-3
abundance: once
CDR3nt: TGTGCCATCAGTGAGGGAGGGAGCGTGCAGTCCTTC
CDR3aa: CAISEGGSVQSF

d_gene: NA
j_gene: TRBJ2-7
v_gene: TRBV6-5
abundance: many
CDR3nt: TGTGCCAGCACCCCCGCGGCAGGGGTTTCCGAGCAGTACTTC
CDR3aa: CASTPAAGVSEQYF

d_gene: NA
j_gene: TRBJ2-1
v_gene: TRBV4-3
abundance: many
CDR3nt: TGCGCCAGCTCAACTTTCCCGGCGGGACAGACATCCTACAATGAGCAGTTCTTC
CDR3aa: CASSTFPAGQTSYNEQFF

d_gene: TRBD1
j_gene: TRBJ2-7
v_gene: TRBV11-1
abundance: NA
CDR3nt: TGTGCCAGCAGCTGTGACAGGGGGAGCAAGCAGTACTTC
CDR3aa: CASSCDRGSKQYF

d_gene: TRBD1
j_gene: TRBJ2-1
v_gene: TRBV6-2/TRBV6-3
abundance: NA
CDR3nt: TGTGCCAGCAGGTATGACAGGGGGCTCTACAATGAGCAGTTCTTC
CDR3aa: CASRYDRGLYNEQFF

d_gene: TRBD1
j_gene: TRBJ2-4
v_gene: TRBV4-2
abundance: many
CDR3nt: TGTGCCAGCAGCCAGGGGACAGGGTCTCAATATCAGTACTTC
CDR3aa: CASSQGTGSQYQYF

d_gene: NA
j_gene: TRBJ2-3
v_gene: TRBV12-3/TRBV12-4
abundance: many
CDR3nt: TGTGCCAGCAGGGAGGGACGGACGAGCACAGATACGCAGTATTTT
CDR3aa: CASREGRTSTDTQYF

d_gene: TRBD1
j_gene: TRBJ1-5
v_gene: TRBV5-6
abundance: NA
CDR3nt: TGTGCCAGCAGCTTGGGACAGGGGAATCGGCCCCAGCATTTT
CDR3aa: CASSLGQGNRPQHF

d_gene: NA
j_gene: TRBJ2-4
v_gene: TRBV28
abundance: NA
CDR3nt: TGTGCCAACAGCCCTCCCGGGTTGGCCAGAAACATTAAGTACTTC
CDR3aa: CANSPPGLARNIKYF

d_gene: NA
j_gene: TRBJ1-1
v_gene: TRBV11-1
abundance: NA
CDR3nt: TGTGCCGGTAGCTTAATCGGCAGTACCCGAAACACTGAAGCTTTCTTT
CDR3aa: CAGSLIGSTRNTEAFF

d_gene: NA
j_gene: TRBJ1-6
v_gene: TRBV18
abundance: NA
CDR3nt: TGTGCCAGCTCTCCTCCGGCGGGGCAGGGGTATTCACCCCTCCACTTT
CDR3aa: CASSPPAGQGYSPLHF

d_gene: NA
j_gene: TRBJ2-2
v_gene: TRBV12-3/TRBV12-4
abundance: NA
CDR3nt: TGTGCCAGCAGCAGGGGAATGAACACCGGGGAGCTGTCTTTT
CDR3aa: CASSRGMNTGELSF

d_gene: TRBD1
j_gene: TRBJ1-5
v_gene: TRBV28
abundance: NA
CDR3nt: TGTGCCAGCAGTTTATGGGACAGGCTACGTCAGCCCCAGCATTTT
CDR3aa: CASSLWDRLRQPQHF

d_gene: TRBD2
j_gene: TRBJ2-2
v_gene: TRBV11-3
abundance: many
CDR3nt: TGTGCCAGCAGCTTATCATCTAGCGGGAGGTTTGCCGGGGAGCTGTTTTTT
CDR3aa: CASSLSSSGRFAGELFF

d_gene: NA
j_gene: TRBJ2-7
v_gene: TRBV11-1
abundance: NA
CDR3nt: TGTGTCAGCAGTCAACGACTAGTCTCCCACGAACAGTACTTC
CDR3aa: CVSSQRLVSHEQYF

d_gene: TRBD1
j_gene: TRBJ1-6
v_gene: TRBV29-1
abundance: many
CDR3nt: TGCAGCGTTAACCAGGGGGGGAATTCACCCCTCCACTTT
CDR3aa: CSVNQGGNSPLHF

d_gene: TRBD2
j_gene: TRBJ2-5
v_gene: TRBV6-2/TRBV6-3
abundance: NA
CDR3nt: TGTGACAGCAGCTCTACCCGTCGGACTAGCGGGAGAAGGGAGACCCAGTACTTC
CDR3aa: CDSSSTRRTSGRRETQYF

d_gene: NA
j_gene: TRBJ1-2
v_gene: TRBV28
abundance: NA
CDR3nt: TGTGCCAGCAGTACCCGGACAGACGGCTATGGCTACACCTTC
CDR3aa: CASSTRTDGYGYTF

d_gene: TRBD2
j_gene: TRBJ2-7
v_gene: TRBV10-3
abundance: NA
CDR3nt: TGTGCCACCGCTGGGGGGGTGGGATCCTACAAACAGTACTTC
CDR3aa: CATAGGVGSYKQYF

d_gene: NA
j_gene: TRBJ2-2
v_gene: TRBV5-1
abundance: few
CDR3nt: TGCGCCAGCAGCTTGGCAGGCCAGGTCACCGGGGAGCTGTTTTTT
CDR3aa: CASSLAGQVTGELFF

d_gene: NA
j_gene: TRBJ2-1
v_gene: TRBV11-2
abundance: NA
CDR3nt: TGTGCCAGCAGCTCGCTAGTGGGCTCCTACAATGAGCAATTCTTC
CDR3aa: CASSSLVGSYNEQFF

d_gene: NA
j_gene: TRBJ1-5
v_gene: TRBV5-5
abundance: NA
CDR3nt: TGTGCCAGCAGCAGGGACCCAAAGAGCAATCAGCCCCGGCATTTT
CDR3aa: CASSRDPKSNQPRHF

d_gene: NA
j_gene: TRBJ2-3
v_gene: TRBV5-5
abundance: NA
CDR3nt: TGTGCCAGCAGCTTGAGGGTGACAGGTACCATAGATACGCAGTATTTT
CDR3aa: CASSLRVTGTIDTQYF

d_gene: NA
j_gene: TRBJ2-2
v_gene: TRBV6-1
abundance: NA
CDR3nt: TGTGCCAGCAGTGAATCGGTGAACACCAGGGAGCTGTTTTTT
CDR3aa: CASSESVNTRELFF

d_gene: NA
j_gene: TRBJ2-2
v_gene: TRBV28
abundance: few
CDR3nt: TGTGCCAGCAGTTTATGGGGGGCTCGTGGGGAGCTGTTTTTT
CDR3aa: CASSLWGARGELFF

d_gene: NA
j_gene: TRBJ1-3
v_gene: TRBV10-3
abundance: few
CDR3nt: TGTGCCATCAGAGCCTTTTCTGGAAACACCATATATTTT
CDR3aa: CAIRAFSGNTIYF

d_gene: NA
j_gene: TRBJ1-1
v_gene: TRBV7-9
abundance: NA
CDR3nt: TGTGCCAGCAGCTTATTCGATGTGTTGGAAGCTTTCTTT
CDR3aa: CASSLFDVLEAFF

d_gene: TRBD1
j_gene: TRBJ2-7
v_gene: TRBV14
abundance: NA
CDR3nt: TGTGCCAGCAGCCATAGACCGCGACAGGGCGGCGAGCAGTACTTC
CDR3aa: CASSHRPRQGGEQYF

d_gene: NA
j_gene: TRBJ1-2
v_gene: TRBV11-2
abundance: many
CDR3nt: TGTGCCAGCAGCTTAGATGGGGCCAACTATGGCTACACCTTC
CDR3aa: CASSLDGANYGYTF

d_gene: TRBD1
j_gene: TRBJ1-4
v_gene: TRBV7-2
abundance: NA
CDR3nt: TGTGCCAGCAGCCCGGACAGGGGAGGTGAAAAACTGTTTTTT
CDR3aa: CASSPDRGGEKLFF

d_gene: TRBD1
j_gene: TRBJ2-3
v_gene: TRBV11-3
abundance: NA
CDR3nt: TGTGTCAGCAGCCTTGGGGGCTGGGACAGGGGAGCAGATACGCAGTATTTT
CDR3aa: CVSSLGGWDRGADTQYF

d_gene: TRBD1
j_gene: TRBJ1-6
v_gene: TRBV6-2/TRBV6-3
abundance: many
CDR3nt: TGTGCCAGCAGTCCCTGGGACAGACAAAATTCACCCCTCCACTTT
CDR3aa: CASSPWDRQNSPLHF

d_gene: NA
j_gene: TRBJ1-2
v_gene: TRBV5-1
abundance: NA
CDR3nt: TGCGCCAGCAGCTTTGAGGGACTTGATGGCTACAGCTTC
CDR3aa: CASSFEGLDGYSF

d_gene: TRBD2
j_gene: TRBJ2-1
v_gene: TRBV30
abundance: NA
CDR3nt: TGTGCCTGGAGTGAGCGGGAGGTAAACAATGAGCAGTTCTTC
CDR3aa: CAWSEREVNNEQFF